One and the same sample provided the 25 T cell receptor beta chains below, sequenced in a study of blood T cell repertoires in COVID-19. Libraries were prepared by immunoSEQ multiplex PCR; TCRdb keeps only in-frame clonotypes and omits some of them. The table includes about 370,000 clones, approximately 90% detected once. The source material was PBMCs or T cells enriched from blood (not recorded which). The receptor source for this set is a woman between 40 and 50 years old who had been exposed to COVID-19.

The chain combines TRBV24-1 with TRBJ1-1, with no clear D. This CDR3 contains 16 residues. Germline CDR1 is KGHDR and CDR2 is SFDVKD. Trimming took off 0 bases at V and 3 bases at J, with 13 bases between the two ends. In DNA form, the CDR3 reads TGTGCCACCAGTGATTTGAATGGGAGGGAGGACACTGAAGCTTTCTTT. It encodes CATSDLNGREDTEAFF.

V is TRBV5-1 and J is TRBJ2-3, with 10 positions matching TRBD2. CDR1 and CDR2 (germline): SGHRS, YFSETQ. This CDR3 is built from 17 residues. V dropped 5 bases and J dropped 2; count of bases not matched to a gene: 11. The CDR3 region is CASRPLAGDLLTDTQYF. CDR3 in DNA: TGCGCCAGCAGGCCTCTAGCGGGGGACCTCCTCACAGATACGCAGTATTTT.

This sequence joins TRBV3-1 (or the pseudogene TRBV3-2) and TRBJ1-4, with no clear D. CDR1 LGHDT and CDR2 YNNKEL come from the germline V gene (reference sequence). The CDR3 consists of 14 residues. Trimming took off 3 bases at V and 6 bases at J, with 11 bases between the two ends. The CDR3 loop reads CASSHAFADEKLFF. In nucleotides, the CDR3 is TGTGCCAGCAGCCACGCCTTCGCGGATGAAAAACTGTTTTTT.

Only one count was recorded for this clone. Here the CDR3 reads CASSPQSPMGGEKLFF. For the CDR3, the DNA is TGTGCCAGCAGCCCGCAGTCACCAATGGGGGGTGAAAAACTGTTTTTT. This chain uses TRBV7-2 with TRBJ1-4; D is possibly TRBD1 (5 bases). V was clipped by 5 bases and J by 7 bases, with 20 bases between them. The CDR3 contains 16 residues. Germline CDR1 reads SGHTA; CDR2 reads FQGNSA.

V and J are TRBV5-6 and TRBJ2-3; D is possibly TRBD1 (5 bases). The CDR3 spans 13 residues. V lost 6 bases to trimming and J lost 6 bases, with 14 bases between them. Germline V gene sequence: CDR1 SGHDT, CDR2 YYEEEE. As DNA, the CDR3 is TGTGCCAGCATTCTATTAGGGGTGGATACGCAGTATTTT. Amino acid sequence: CASILLGVDTQYF.

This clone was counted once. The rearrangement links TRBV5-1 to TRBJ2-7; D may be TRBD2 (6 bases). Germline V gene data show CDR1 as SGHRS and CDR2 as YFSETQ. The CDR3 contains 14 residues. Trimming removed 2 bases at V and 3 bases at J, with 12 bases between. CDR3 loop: CASSFRDGGYEQYF. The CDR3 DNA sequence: TGCGCCAGCAGCTTTAGGGACGGGGGCTACGAGCAGTACTTC.

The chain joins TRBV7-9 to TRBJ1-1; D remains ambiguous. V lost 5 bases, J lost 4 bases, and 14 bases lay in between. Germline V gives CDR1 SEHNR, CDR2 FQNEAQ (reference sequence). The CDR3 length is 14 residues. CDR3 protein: CASSPWRVPTEAFF. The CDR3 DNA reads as TGTGCCAGCAGCCCGTGGAGGGTGCCCACTGAAGCTTTCTTT.

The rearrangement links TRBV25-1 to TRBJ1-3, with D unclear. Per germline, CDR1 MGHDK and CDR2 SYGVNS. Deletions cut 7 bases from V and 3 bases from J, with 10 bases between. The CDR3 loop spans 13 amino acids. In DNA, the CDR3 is TGTGCCAGCAAGAATCACATTGGAAACACCATATATTTT. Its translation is CASKNHIGNTIYF. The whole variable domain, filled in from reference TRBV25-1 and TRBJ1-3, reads EADIYQTPRYLVIGTGKKITLECSQTMGHDKMYWYQQDPGMELHLIHYSYGVNSTEKGDLSSESTVSRIRTEHFPLTLESARPSHTSQYLCASKNHIGNTIYFGEGSWLTVV.

CDR3 residues: CASSPTQLAKNIQYF. CDR3 coding DNA: TGTGCCAGCAGCCCGACTCAGCTAGCCAAAAACATTCAGTACTTC. V and J are TRBV7-2 and TRBJ2-4; D is unresolved. V gave up 5 bases and J gave up 0 bases, with 11 bases separating them. The germline CDR1 and CDR2 sequences are SGHTA and FQGNSA. This CDR3 spans 15 amino acids.

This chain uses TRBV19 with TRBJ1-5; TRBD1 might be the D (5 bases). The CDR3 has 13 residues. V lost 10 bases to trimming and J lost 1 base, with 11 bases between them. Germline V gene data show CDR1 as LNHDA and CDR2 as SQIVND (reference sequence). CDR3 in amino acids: CAIGGGSNQPQHF. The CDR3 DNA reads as TGTGCCATTGGCGGGGGGAGCAATCAGCCCCAGCATTTT.

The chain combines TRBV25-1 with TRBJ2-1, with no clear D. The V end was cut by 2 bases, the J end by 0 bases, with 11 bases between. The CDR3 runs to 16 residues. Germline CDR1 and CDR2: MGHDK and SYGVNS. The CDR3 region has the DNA TGTGCCAGCAGTGAAGCGATCTGGAGCTCCTACAATGAGCAGTTCTTC. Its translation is CASSEAIWSSYNEQFF.

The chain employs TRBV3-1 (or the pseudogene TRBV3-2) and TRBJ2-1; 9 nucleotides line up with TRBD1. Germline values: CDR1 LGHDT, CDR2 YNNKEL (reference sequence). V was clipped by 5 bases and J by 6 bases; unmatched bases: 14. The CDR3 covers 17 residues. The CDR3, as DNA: TGTGCCAGCAGCGAAAACGAAAGGGGACAGGGAGGCAATGAGCAGTTCTTC. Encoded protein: CASSENERGQGGNEQFF.

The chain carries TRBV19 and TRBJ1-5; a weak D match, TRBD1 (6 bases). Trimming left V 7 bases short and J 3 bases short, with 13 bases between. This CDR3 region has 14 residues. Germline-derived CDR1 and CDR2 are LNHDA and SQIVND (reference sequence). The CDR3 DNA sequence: TGTGCCAGTAAGACAGGTTTTGACAATCAGCCCCAGCATTTT. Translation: CASKTGFDNQPQHF.

CDR3 region: CAWSVQGRWNSNQPQHF. CDR3 nucleotides: TGTGCCTGGAGTGTACAGGGCAGATGGAATAGCAATCAGCCCCAGCATTTT. The chain is built from TRBV30 and TRBJ1-5, with D possibly matching TRBD1 (6 bases). The CDR3 runs to 17 residues. Per the germline V gene, CDR1 is GTSNPN and CDR2 is SVGIG (reference sequence). Trimming removed 0 bases at V and 0 bases at J, with 15 bases between.

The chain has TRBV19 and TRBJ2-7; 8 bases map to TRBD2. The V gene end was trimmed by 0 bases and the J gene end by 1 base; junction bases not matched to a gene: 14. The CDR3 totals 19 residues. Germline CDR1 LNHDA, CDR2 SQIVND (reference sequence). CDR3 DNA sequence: TGTGCCAGTAGTATAGAGGGGGGGGCCAGCGGGAGTAGGTCCTACGAGCAGTACTTC. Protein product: CASSIEGGASGSRSYEQYF.

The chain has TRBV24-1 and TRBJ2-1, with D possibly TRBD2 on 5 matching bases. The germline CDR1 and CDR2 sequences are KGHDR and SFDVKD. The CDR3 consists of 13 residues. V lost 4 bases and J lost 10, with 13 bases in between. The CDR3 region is CATSDQPSGEQFF. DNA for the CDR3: TGTGCCACCAGTGACCAGCCTTCGGGAGAGCAGTTCTTC.

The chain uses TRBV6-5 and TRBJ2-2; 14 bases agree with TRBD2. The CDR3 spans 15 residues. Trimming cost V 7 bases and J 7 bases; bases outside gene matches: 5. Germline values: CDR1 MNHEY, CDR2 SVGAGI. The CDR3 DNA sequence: TGTGCCAGCAAAGGGACTAGCGGGAGTAGCGGGGAGCTGTTTTTT. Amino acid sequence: CASKGTSGSSGELFF.

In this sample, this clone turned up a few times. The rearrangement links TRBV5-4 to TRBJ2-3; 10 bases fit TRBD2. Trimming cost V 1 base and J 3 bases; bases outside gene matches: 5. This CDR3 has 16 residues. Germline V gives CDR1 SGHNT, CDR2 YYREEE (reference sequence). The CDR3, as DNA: TGTGCCAGCAGCTTGAAAGCGGGAGGGTCGACAGATACGCAGTATTTT. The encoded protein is CASSLKAGGSTDTQYF. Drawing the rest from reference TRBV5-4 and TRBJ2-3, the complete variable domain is ETGVTQSPTHLIKTRGQQVTLRCSSQSGHNTVSWYQQALGQGPQFIFQYYREEENGRGNFPPRFSGLQFPNYSSELNVNALELDDSALYLCASSLKAGGSTDTQYFGPGTRLTVL.

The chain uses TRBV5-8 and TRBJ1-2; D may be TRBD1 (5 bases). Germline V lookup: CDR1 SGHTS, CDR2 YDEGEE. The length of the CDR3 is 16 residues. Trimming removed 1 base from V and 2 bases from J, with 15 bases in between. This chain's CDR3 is CASSLRHGGGNYGYTF. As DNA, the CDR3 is TGTGCCAGCAGCTTGCGACACGGTGGGGGGAACTATGGCTACACCTTC.

CDR3 DNA: TGTGCCAGCAGCCGCTTAAATCGGCGGGAAGAGACCCAGTACTTC. It yields the protein CASSRLNRREETQYF. V usage is TRBV5-4 and J usage is TRBJ2-5; possible D gene TRBD2, 5 bases. This CDR3 comprises 15 residues. V lost 4 bases to trimming and J lost 3 bases, with 16 bases between them. Germline V gene lookup returns CDR1 SGHNT and CDR2 YYREEE (reference sequence). Filled out from reference TRBV5-4 and TRBJ2-5, the complete variable domain reads ETGVTQSPTHLIKTRGQQVTLRCSSQSGHNTVSWYQQALGQGPQFIFQYYREEENGRGNFPPRFSGLQFPNYSSELNVNALELDDSALYLCASSRLNRREETQYFGPGTRLLVL.

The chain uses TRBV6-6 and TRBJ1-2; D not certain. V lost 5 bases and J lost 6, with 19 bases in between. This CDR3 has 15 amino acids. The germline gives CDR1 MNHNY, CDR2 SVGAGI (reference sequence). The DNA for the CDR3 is TGTGCCAGCAGTCTAGAACTCCGGAGAGTAGATGGCTACACCTTC. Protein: CASSLELRRVDGYTF.

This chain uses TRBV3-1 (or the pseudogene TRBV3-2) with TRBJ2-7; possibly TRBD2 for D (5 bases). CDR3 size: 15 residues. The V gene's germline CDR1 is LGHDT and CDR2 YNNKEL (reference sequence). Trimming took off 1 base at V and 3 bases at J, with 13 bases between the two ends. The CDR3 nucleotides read TGTGCCAGCAGCCAAGGAGGGCTACCCTTCTACGAGCAGTACTTC. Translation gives CASSQGGLPFYEQYF.

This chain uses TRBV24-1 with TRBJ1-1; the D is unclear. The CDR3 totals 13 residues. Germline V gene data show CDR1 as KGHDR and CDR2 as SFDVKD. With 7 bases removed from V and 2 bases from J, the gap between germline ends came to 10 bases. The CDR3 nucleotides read TGTGCCACCAGATCTGGACTTAACACTGAAGCTTTCTTT. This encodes CATRSGLNTEAFF.

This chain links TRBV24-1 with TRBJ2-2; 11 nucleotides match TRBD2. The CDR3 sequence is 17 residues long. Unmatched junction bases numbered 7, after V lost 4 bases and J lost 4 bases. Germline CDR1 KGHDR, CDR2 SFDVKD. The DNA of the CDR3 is TGTGCCACCAGTGAATTAGCGGGAGGGCCGGCCACCGGGGAGCTGTTTTTT. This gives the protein CATSELAGGPATGELFF.

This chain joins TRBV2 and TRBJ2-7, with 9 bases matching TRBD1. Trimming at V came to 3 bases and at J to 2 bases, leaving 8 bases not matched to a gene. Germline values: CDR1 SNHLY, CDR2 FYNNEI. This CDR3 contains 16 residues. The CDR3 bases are TGTGCCAGCAGTGACGACCCGGGACAGGGAACCTACGAGCAGTACTTC. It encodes CASSDDPGQGTYEQYF.